The next 26 T cell receptor beta chains were all read from a single sample in a study of T cells in women clearing cervical HPV infection. Clones were read by immunoSEQ multiplex PCR, and TCRdb kept only the in-frame ones, dropping some. The sample has over 10,000 clones. The sequencing input was blood buffy coat. Source of these receptors: a woman aged 18 to 75 with a cervical HPV16 infection that either progressed to CIN3+ or cleared (not recorded which).

Of note for this clone: The read comes to an end 3 residues before the CDR3 does, leaving the germline J gene to fill in the end. The rearrangement uses TRBV20-1 and TRBJ2-5, with 7 bases matching TRBD2. The V gene end was trimmed by 5 bases and the J gene end by 1 base; junction bases not matched to a gene: 4. CDR1 and CDR2 (germline): DFQATT, SNEGSKA (reference sequence). The CDR3 is 13 residues long. The CDR3 sequence: CSAPPGGQETQYF. The sequenced CDR3 bases are TGCAGTGCTCCGCCGGGGGGCCAAGAGACC.

Details on this clone: The read falls 3 residues short of the CDR3 end, and the missing part is taken from the germline J gene. The chain has TRBV6-2 or TRBV6-3 and TRBJ1-1, with 7 bases matching TRBD1. Looked up from germline, CDR1 is MNHEY and CDR2 is SVGEGT. J gave up 3 bases and V 2 bases, and 9 bases lay outside the gene matches. This CDR3 is built from 16 residues. CDR3 amino acids: CASSYLRTGSDTEAFF. The part of the CDR3 DNA that was read is TGTGCCAGCAGTTACCTCCGGACAGGCTCGGACACTGAA.

A word on this clone: The read terminates 3 residues ahead of where the CDR3 ends, so the germline J gene completes it. The chain carries TRBV20-1 and TRBJ2-3, with 12 bases that match TRBD2. The CDR3 loop spans 17 amino acids. CDR1 is DFQATT, CDR2 SNEGSKA, per germline (reference sequence). The sequenced CDR3 bases are TGCAGTGCTAGTCCACTAGCGGGGGGCCCTACGGAGGAGACG. It is translated as CSASPLAGGPTEET. The full CDR3 is CSASPLAGGPTEETQYF.

Concerning this clone: The CDR3 extends 3 residues past the end of the read, so its final part is completed from the germline J gene. The V and J genes are TRBV19 and TRBJ2-7; 8 bases agree with TRBD2. Trimming cost V 4 bases and J 6 bases; bases outside gene matches: 8. This CDR3 spans 14 amino acids. Germline CDR1 is LNHDA and CDR2 is SQIVND (reference sequence). The CDR3 DNA, read in part, is TGTGCCAGTAGTACCGGGGGGGTCGGATTCGAG. Its protein is CASSTGGVGFE. The entire CDR3 sequence reads CASSTGGVGFEQYF.

Comment on this clone: Read data end 3 residues before the CDR3 end; the end is taken from the germline J gene. The chain uses TRBV18 and TRBJ2-3; maybe TRBD1 (5 bases). Germline CDR1 reads KGHSH; CDR2 reads LQKENI. The CDR3 spans 16 residues. The V gene lost 3 bases and the J gene lost 1 base, with 14 bases spanning the gap. CDR3 loop: CASSPQGGGGTDTQYF. Incomplete CDR3 DNA: TGTGCCAGCTCACCTCAGGGTGGTGGGGGCACAGATACG.

The CDR3 is CASSLLGGGRGYTF. CDR3 DNA, as far as it was read: TGTGCCAGCAGCTTGCTTGGGGGGGGTCGTGGC. The V call is TRBV5-4, the J call TRBJ1-2; D is perhaps TRBD1 (5 bases). The read comes to an end 3 residues before the CDR3 does, leaving the germline J gene to fill in the end. The CDR3 length is 14 residues. V was clipped by 1 base and J by 7 bases, with 14 bases between them. Germline CDR1 is SGHNT and CDR2 is YYREEE (reference sequence).

Considering frequency, this clone is medium-sized. The read is 3 residues too short to cover the CDR3 end, so that end is filled in from the germline J gene. The rearrangement links TRBV6-2 or TRBV6-3 to TRBJ1-6, with 8 bases lining up with TRBD1. CDR1 and CDR2 from the germline V gene are MNHEY and SVGEGT. The CDR3 consists of 17 residues. J was trimmed by 5 bases and V by 4 bases; bases with no gene match: 10. The part of the CDR3 DNA that was read is TGTGCCAGCAGTTCGATCGGACAGGGACCTCATAATTCACCC. It yields the protein CASSSIGQGPHNSP. The CDR3 in full is CASSSIGQGPHNSPLHF.

To note about this clone: The read ends 3 residues early relative to the CDR3; the germline J gene fills the gap. V gene TRBV2 combines with J gene TRBJ1-5; 8 bases fit TRBD1. Germline CDR1 and CDR2: SNHLY and FYNNEI. The CDR3 sequence is 16 residues long. The J segment lost 4 bases and the V segment lost 5 bases, leaving 10 bases of the junction unmatched. This CDR3 is CASSYQGARSNQPQHF. Incomplete CDR3 DNA: TGTGCCAGCAGTTATCAGGGGGCGAGGAGTAATCAGCCC.

Remarks on this clone: Read sequence stops 3 residues before the CDR3 end, and the germline J gene provides the missing end. The chain uses TRBV20-1 and TRBJ1-5; tentatively, D is TRBD1 (6 bases). With 6 bases removed from V and 2 bases from J, the gap between germline ends came to 14 bases. Germline CDR1 and CDR2: DFQATT and SNEGSKA (reference sequence). The CDR3 spans 14 residues. CDR3 residues: CSARAEGGNQPQHF. CDR3 DNA, as far as it was read: TGCAGTGCCAGGGCCGAGGGGGGCAATCAGCCC.

In the case of this clone: The CDR3 end falls 3 residues outside the read, so it is completed with the germline J gene. The rearrangement joins TRBV7-9 to TRBJ1-4; 8 bases align to TRBD1. The V segment lost 5 bases and the J segment 4 bases; nucleotides outside the gene matches: 6. The CDR3 extends over 15 amino acids. The germline CDR1 and CDR2 sequences are SEHNR and FQNEAQ (reference sequence). The CDR3 reads CASSPGQDINEKLFF. The part of the CDR3 DNA that was read is TGTGCCAGCAGCCCGGGACAGGATATTAATGAAAAA.

Notes on this clone: The read falls 3 residues short of the CDR3 end, and the missing part is taken from the germline J gene. In the same sample, other DNA sequences code for this CDR3. J is TRBJ2-3 and V is TRBV7-9; the D gene is possibly TRBD1 (6 bases). The CDR3 loop spans 15 amino acids. V was trimmed by 5 bases and J by 3 bases, leaving 15 bases between them. Looked up from germline, CDR1 is SEHNR and CDR2 is FQNEAQ (reference sequence). Here the CDR3 reads CASSPRQAMTDTQYF. The covered CDR3 bases are TGTGCCAGCAGCCCTCGACAGGCGATGACAGATACG.

As regards this clone: From the germline J gene comes the end of the CDR3, since the read stops 3 residues before it. The chain uses TRBV6-4 and TRBJ2-1, with TRBD1 matching 7 bases. V trimming: 4 bases; J trimming: 4 bases; junction bases outside the gene matches: 1. The CDR3 covers 13 residues. Per the germline V gene, CDR1 is MRHNA and CDR2 is SNTAGT. The DNA read from the CDR3 is TGTGCCAGCAGTGGGGACAGTTACAATGAG. The encoded protein is CASSGDSYNE. The entire CDR3 sequence reads CASSGDSYNEQFF.

A word on this clone: The read terminates 3 residues ahead of where the CDR3 ends, so the germline J gene completes it. J is TRBJ1-6 and V is TRBV7-9; 10 bases fit TRBD1. J lost 8 bases, V lost 6 bases, and 4 bases had no gene match. Germline V gives CDR1 SEHNR, CDR2 FQNEAQ (reference sequence). The CDR3 length is 14 residues. CDR3 region: CASRQTGGDSPLHF. The DNA read from the CDR3 is TGTGCCAGCAGACAGACAGGGGGCGATTCACCC. Supplemented by reference TRBV7-9 and TRBJ1-6, the full variable domain reads DTGVSQNPRHKITKRGQNVTFRCDPISEHNRLYWYRQTLGQGPEFLTYFQNEAQLEKSRLLSDRFSAERPKGSFSTLEIQRTEQGDSAMYLCASRQTGGDSPLHFGNGTRLTVT.

As regards this clone: The read gets to within 3 residues of the CDR3 end, and the germline J gene fills in the rest. The rearrangement joins TRBV2 to TRBJ2-5; TRBD2 is a possible D gene (6 bases). With 0 bases removed from V and 7 bases from J, the gap between germline ends came to 15 bases. The CDR3 totals 15 residues. CDR1 is SNHLY and CDR2 is FYNNEI in the germline V gene. The part of the CDR3 DNA that was read is TGTGCCAGCAGTGAAGCGTTTCTGGTCGGGGGGACC. It yields the protein CASSEAFLVGGT. In full, the CDR3 is CASSEAFLVGGTQYF.

As to this clone: Read data end 3 residues before the CDR3 end; the end is taken from the germline J gene. The chain couples TRBV5-1 to TRBJ2-7; TRBD1 might be the D (5 bases). Germline-derived CDR1 and CDR2 are SGHRS and YFSETQ. The germline V and J ends were trimmed by 3 bases and 0 bases, with 10 bases remaining between them. The CDR3 consists of 14 residues. The DNA read from the CDR3 is TGCGCCAGCAGCTCCAGGGCTAGCTCCTACGAG. It specifies CASSSRASSYE. The whole CDR3 reads CASSSRASSYEQYF.

Details on this clone: The read is 3 residues too short to cover the CDR3 end, so that end is filled in from the germline J gene. This chain uses TRBV7-6 with TRBJ1-6; D is ambiguous. The CDR3 has 15 amino acids. The V gene lost 5 bases and the J gene lost 0 bases, with 8 bases spanning the gap. Germline lookup yields CDR1 SGHVS and CDR2 FNYEAQ. Incomplete CDR3 DNA: TGTGCCAGCAGCCGGGGTTCCTCCTATAATTCACCC. Its protein product is CASSRGSSYNSP. The whole CDR3 is CASSRGSSYNSPLHF.

For this clone: The read falls 3 residues short of the CDR3 end, and the missing part is taken from the germline J gene. This sequence joins TRBV7-2 and TRBJ2-1; 11 nucleotides match TRBD1. CDR3 length: 16 residues. The J segment lost 7 bases and the V segment lost 0 bases, leaving 5 bases of the junction unmatched. Germline V lookup: CDR1 SGHTA, CDR2 FQGNSA. Partial CDR3 DNA: TGTGCCAGCAGCTTAGCGGGGGGGGACAGGGGGAATGAG. The encoded protein is CASSLAGGDRGNE. The entire CDR3 reads CASSLAGGDRGNEQFF.

On this clone: Mismatch with germline at one junction end may stem from a read error. The read terminates 3 residues before the CDR3 end, so the remaining end is supplied by the germline J gene. Other DNA sequences within the sample encode an identical CDR3. This sequence joins TRBV7-6 and TRBJ1-3, with a tentative D call TRBD1 (6 bases). Germline V gene sequence: CDR1 SGHVS, CDR2 FNYEAQ. The CDR3 spans 16 residues. CDR3: CASSLNQGPSGNTIYF. The sequenced CDR3 bases are TGTGCCAGCAGCTTGAATCAGGGGCCATCAGGAAACACT. The whole variable domain, remainder taken from reference TRBV7-6 and TRBJ1-3, is GAGVSQSPRYKVTKRGQDVALRCDPISGHVSLYWYRQALGQGPEFLTYFNYEAQQDKSGLPNDRFSAERPEGSISTLTIQRTEQRDSAMYRCASSLNQGPSGNTIYFGEGSWLTVV.

Concerning this clone: The read terminates 3 residues ahead of where the CDR3 ends, so the germline J gene completes it. The chain carries TRBV5-1 and TRBJ2-5; perhaps TRBD2 as D (6 bases). The CDR3 has 14 amino acids. V was cut by 0 bases and J by 1 base, with 7 bases left in between. The germline CDR1 and CDR2 sequences are SGHRS and YFSETQ. CDR3 in amino acids: CASSLGRGQETQYF. The CDR3 bases that were read are TGCGCCAGCAGCTTGGGGAGGGGCCAAGAGACC.

Its frequency marks this clone as medium-sized (0.01 to 0.1%). The CDR3 is cut off 3 residues early in the read; its end comes from the germline J gene. The chain combines TRBV7-8 with TRBJ2-5; 11 nucleotides match TRBD2. Germline assignment: CDR1 SGHVS and CDR2 FQNEAQ. The CDR3 has 17 residues. V shed 5 bases, J shed 1 base, and the junction held 9 bases outside the gene matches. The covered CDR3 bases are TGTGCCAGCAGCCCAACAAGACTAGCGGGGATCCAAGAGACC. It is translated as CASSPTRLAGIQET. In full, the CDR3 is CASSPTRLAGIQETQYF.

Of note for this clone: The read finishes 3 residues shy of the CDR3 end, and the germline J gene is used to complete it. The chain combines TRBV29-1 with TRBJ1-2, with 10 bases fitting TRBD1. Germline V gene data show CDR1 as SQVTM and CDR2 as ANQGSEA. Losses at the gene ends were 7 bases for V and 2 bases for J; bases not matched to a gene: 13. This CDR3 has 16 residues. The part of the CDR3 DNA that was read is TGCAGCGCGAGTCCGGGACAGGGGATCCGCAACTATGGC. Translation: CSASPGQGIRNYG. The complete CDR3 reads CSASPGQGIRNYGYTF. Looking up the rest from reference TRBV29-1 and TRBJ1-2 gives the full variable domain: SAVISQKPSRDICQRGTSLTIQCQVDSQVTMMFWYRQQPGQSLTLIATANQGSEATYESGFVIDKFPISRPNLTFSTLTVSNMSPEDSSIYLCSASPGQGIRNYGYTFGSGTRLTVV.

Concerning this clone itself: The read ends 3 residues early relative to the CDR3; the germline J gene fills the gap. The chain is built from TRBV29-1 and TRBJ2-5, with 8 nucleotides matching TRBD1. V dropped 2 bases and J dropped 7; count of bases not matched to a gene: 9. CDR1 SQVTM and CDR2 ANQGSEA come from the germline V gene. The CDR3 consists of 14 residues. The part of the CDR3 DNA that was read is TGCAGCGTTGAATCCCCGGACAGGGTCTGGACC. It yields the protein CSVESPDRVWT. The full CDR3 protein reads CSVESPDRVWTQYF.

Concerning this clone: The read terminates 3 residues ahead of where the CDR3 ends, so the germline J gene completes it. The chain employs TRBV7-2 and TRBJ2-3, with 8 bases that match TRBD2. Germline loops: CDR1 SGHTA, CDR2 FQGNSA. Germline trimming cut 1 base from V and 8 bases from J; bases unmatched to any gene: 5. CDR3 size: 14 residues. The part of the CDR3 DNA that was read is TGTGCCAGCAGCTTAGGGGGGACTAGAGTTACG. Residues: CASSLGGTRVT. The full CDR3 reads CASSLGGTRVTQYF.

Comments on this clone: The read ends 3 residues shy of where the CDR3 ends; the end is completed using the germline J gene. This sequence joins TRBV19 and TRBJ2-7; TRBD2 agrees at 8 bases. Unmatched junction bases numbered 5, after V lost 9 bases and J lost 1 base. CDR1 LNHDA and CDR2 SQIVND come from the germline V gene (reference sequence). The CDR3 covers 13 residues. Partial CDR3 DNA: TGTGCCAGCGCTCCGGGGGGGTCCTACGAG. This encodes CASAPGGSYE. The full CDR3 protein is CASAPGGSYEQYF.

To note about this clone: The read terminates 3 residues ahead of where the CDR3 ends, so the germline J gene completes it. The rearrangement links TRBV5-1 to TRBJ1-2; 7 nucleotides line up with TRBD1. The CDR3 is 15 amino acids. The trim removed 0 bases at V and 1 base at J, leaving 3 bases unmatched. CDR1 and CDR2 (germline): SGHRS, YFSETQ. Incomplete CDR3 DNA: TGCGCCAGCAGCTTGGTAGGGGGCATTAACTATGGC. It codes for CASSLVGGINYG. In full, the CDR3 reads CASSLVGGINYGYTF.

About this clone itself: The read ends 3 residues before the CDR3 terminus; that terminus is restored from the germline J gene. This chain joins TRBV30 and TRBJ1-2; possibly TRBD1 for D (6 bases). The ends were cut back, 4 bases at V and 3 bases at J, with 12 bases in the middle. Germline loops: CDR1 GTSNPN, CDR2 SVGIG (reference sequence). CDR3 size: 13 residues. CDR3 in amino acids: CAWINRVDYGYTF. Partial CDR3 DNA: TGTGCCTGGATAAACAGGGTGGACTATGGC.